The rows below give T cell receptor beta chains drawn from one sample of a study of cytomegalovirus exposure and HLA in healthy donors. Here immunoSEQ multiplex PCR was the method, and the copy in TCRdb shows in-frame clones only, minus some. The table shows around 170,000 clones, with 81% occurring only once. Sequencing used PBMCs. These receptors originate from a man aged 45 to 65 in good health and CMV-seropositive. Both conserved end residues are part of each CDR3. Fields, in order: J gene, clone size, D gene, V gene, CDR3 protein, CDR3 DNA. The D gene is left open where the match is weak. Some rows have no size entry. The others give once, few or many, or a class for an expanded clone.

J gene: TRBJ2-7; clone size: .; D gene: .; V gene: TRBV6-1; CDR3 protein: CASRDERSSYEQYF; CDR3 DNA: TGTGCCAGCAGGGACGAGCGGAGCTCCTACGAGCAGTACTTC
J gene: TRBJ2-5; clone size: .; D gene: TRBD2; V gene: TRBV9; CDR3 protein: CASSGGAGVETQYF; CDR3 DNA: TGTGCCAGCAGCGGAGGAGCGGGAGTCGAGACCCAGTACTTC
J gene: TRBJ1-2; clone size: once; D gene: .; V gene: TRBV15; CDR3 protein: CATSQGNYGYTF; CDR3 DNA: TGTGCCACCAGCCAGGGGAACTATGGCTACACCTTC
J gene: TRBJ2-2; clone size: .; D gene: .; V gene: TRBV27; CDR3 protein: CASRKGAENTGELFF; CDR3 DNA: TGTGCCAGCAGAAAAGGGGCAGAGAATACCGGGGAGCTGTTTTTT
J gene: TRBJ2-7; clone size: once; D gene: TRBD1; V gene: TRBV11-3; CDR3 protein: CASSPGTGAIDEQYF; CDR3 DNA: TGTGCCAGCAGCCCGGGGACAGGGGCTATCGACGAGCAGTACTTC
J gene: TRBJ1-6; clone size: .; D gene: TRBD1; V gene: TRBV25-1; CDR3 protein: CASSAGQGNNSPLHF; CDR3 DNA: TGTGCCAGCAGTGCGGGACAGGGAAATAATTCACCCCTCCACTTT
J gene: TRBJ2-7; clone size: few; D gene: TRBD1; V gene: TRBV29-1; CDR3 protein: CSVGTGLEQYF; CDR3 DNA: TGCAGCGTCGGGACAGGGCTCGAGCAGTACTTC
J gene: TRBJ1-4; clone size: .; D gene: .; V gene: TRBV10-3; CDR3 protein: CAISESEGAEKLFF; CDR3 DNA: TGTGCCATCAGTGAGTCCGAGGGTGCTGAAAAACTGTTTTTT
J gene: TRBJ2-1; clone size: .; D gene: .; V gene: TRBV5-6; CDR3 protein: CASSPWGPYNEQFF; CDR3 DNA: TGTGCCAGCAGCCCCTGGGGGCCATACAATGAGCAGTTCTTC
J gene: TRBJ2-3; clone size: few; D gene: TRBD1; V gene: TRBV5-4; CDR3 protein: CASSLGTGPDTQYF; CDR3 DNA: TGTGCCAGCAGCTTGGGGACAGGGCCAGATACGCAGTATTTT
J gene: TRBJ2-2; clone size: .; D gene: .; V gene: TRBV7-2; CDR3 protein: CASSRLTSTGELFF; CDR3 DNA: TGTGCCAGCAGCCGACTAACTAGCACCGGGGAGCTGTTTTTT
J gene: TRBJ2-1; clone size: .; D gene: TRBD2; V gene: TRBV2; CDR3 protein: CASRQGGYNEQFF; CDR3 DNA: TGTGCCAGCAGGCAGGGAGGGTACAATGAGCAGTTCTTC
J gene: TRBJ1-1; clone size: .; D gene: TRBD1; V gene: TRBV4-3; CDR3 protein: CASSHRGQTEAFF; CDR3 DNA: TGCGCCAGCAGCCACAGGGGGCAAACTGAAGCTTTCTTT
J gene: TRBJ1-2; clone size: few; D gene: .; V gene: TRBV5-1; CDR3 protein: CASSLGDSNYGYTF; CDR3 DNA: TGCGCCAGCAGCTTAGGAGACAGTAACTATGGCTACACCTTC
J gene: TRBJ1-5; clone size: .; D gene: .; V gene: TRBV19; CDR3 protein: CASSMGRGGPQHF; CDR3 DNA: TGTGCCAGTAGTATGGGCCGGGGGGGACCCCAGCATTTT
J gene: TRBJ2-7; clone size: .; D gene: TRBD2; V gene: TRBV27; CDR3 protein: CASSSYGAGGGEQYF; CDR3 DNA: TGTGCCAGCAGTTCCTACGGGGCCGGCGGGGGGGAGCAGTACTTC